Described below is a single TCR beta chain sequence and its context. Its specificity is not known. The data are from a study of cytomegalovirus exposure and HLA in healthy donors. The V gene's germline CDR1 is SGHDT and CDR2 YYEEEE. This CDR3 has 13 amino acids. The V gene lost 4 bases and the J gene lost 5 bases, with 12 bases spanning the gap. Assay: immunoSEQ multiplex PCR; the TCRdb copy retains only in-frame clones and omits some. Of about 250,000 clones listed, about 90% are singletons. Separation from the approximately 690-subject first cohort characterized the roughly 120-subject validation cohort, to which the donors belonged. Findings of the study overall: Three CMV-associated chains proved CMV antigen-specific in vitro.

The receptor comes from a man younger than 30 in good health and CMV-seropositive. The sequencing sample was made of PBMCs. This rearrangement joins TRBV5-6 to TRBJ1-1, with D hard to call. CDR3 coding DNA: TGTGCCAGCAGCCACCCTCGCAGGACTGAAGCTTTCTTT. This encodes CASSHPRRTEAFF.